This passage covers 11 T cell receptor beta chains from one sample sequenced in a study of T cell repertoires in aging, cancer and after chemotherapy. The template was genomic DNA from peripheral blood, not RNA. A mixed TRB-A/B primer pool amplified rearranged TRB by multiplex touch-down PCR. TCRdb reanalysed the multiplex PCR reads using MiXCR and keeps one entry per CDR3 protein. In the table there are about 5,700 distinct CDR3 sequences, around two fifths of which are singletons. The specimen was blood. The receptors were gathered from a human donor in good health.

The table lists this clonotype with a few counts. The CDR3 region has the DNA TGCGCCAGCAGCTCGGGGTATGGGGGAAAGGATCAGCCCCAGCATTTT. Translation gives CASSSGYGGKDQPQHF. The V call is TRBV5-1, the J call TRBJ1-5; D possibly corresponds to TRBD1 (5 bases). The CDR3 loop spans 16 amino acids. V was clipped by 3 bases and J by 5 bases, with 18 bases between them. CDR1 and CDR2 (germline): SGHRS, YFSETQ.

This clonotype was observed once. The chain has TRBV18 and TRBJ1-2; D unresolved. Germline CDR1 KGHSH, CDR2 LQKENI. V lost 3 bases, J lost 8 bases, and 13 bases lay in between. CDR3 length: 13 amino acids. The CDR3 sequence is CASSPSNPGGYTF. The CDR3 coding sequence is TGTGCCAGCTCACCTTCAAATCCTGGGGGCTACACCTTC.

The chain employs TRBV7-6 and TRBJ2-7; 7 nucleotides align to TRBD1. Germline loops: CDR1 SGHVS, CDR2 FNYEAQ. Trimming removed 2 bases from V and 5 bases from J; junction bases left unmatched: 6. This CDR3 has 14 amino acids. CDR3 coding DNA: TGTGCCAGCAGCTTATCCCCCGACAGGGACGAGCAGTACTTC. Amino acid sequence: CASSLSPDRDEQYF.

The sample holds a few counts of this clonotype. The rearrangement links TRBV7-2 to TRBJ2-1; 9 bases agree with TRBD2. Germline V gene data show CDR1 as SGHTA and CDR2 as FQGNSA. The CDR3 runs to 12 residues. J was trimmed by 16 bases and V by 1 base; bases with no gene match: 5. This CDR3 reads CASSLGAGGSFF. Here the CDR3 DNA reads TGTGCCAGCAGCTTAGGAGCGGGGGGATCTTTCTTC.

The chain links TRBV18 to TRBJ1-4, with TRBD1 as a possible D gene (5 bases). Germline values: CDR1 KGHSH, CDR2 LQKENI. V was clipped by 3 bases and J by 0 bases, with 14 bases between them. This CDR3 has 17 residues. The CDR3 protein is CASSPGLWGTTNEKLFF. Written as DNA, the CDR3 is TGTGCCAGCTCACCGGGCCTATGGGGGACAACTAATGAAAAACTGTTTTTT.

This clonotype is medium-sized by share. V gene TRBV29-1 combines with J gene TRBJ2-1; 11 bases fit TRBD2. V was clipped by 4 bases and J by 4 bases; unmatched bases: 6. Germline loops: CDR1 SQVTM, CDR2 ANQGSEA. This CDR3 is built from 15 residues. The CDR3 bases are TGCAGCGTTGCGACGACTAGCGGGGCTTACAATGAGCAGTTCTTC. Translation: CSVATTSGAYNEQFF.

The genes are TRBV19 and TRBJ2-3; the D gene is possibly TRBD1 (5 bases). Trimming took 2 bases from V and 0 from J, leaving 6 bases between them. Looked up from germline, CDR1 is LNHDA and CDR2 is SQIVND (reference sequence). This CDR3 region has 14 residues. In nucleotides, the CDR3 is TGTGCCAGTAGTATAAGACAGAGCACAGATACGCAGTATTTT. It encodes CASSIRQSTDTQYF.

There are a few counts of this clonotype. J is TRBJ2-7 and V is TRBV30; unclear D gene. Germline-derived CDR1 and CDR2 are GTSNPN and SVGIG (reference sequence). The V end lost 2 bases, the J end lost 4 bases, and 6 bases lay between the germline ends. The CDR3 is 11 residues long. The CDR3: CAWSNGYEQYF. CDR3 nucleotides: TGTGCCTGGAGTAACGGGTACGAGCAGTACTTC.

This clonotype was seen more than once but under ten times. V is TRBV6-5 and J is TRBJ1-1, with D tentatively TRBD1 (5 bases). This CDR3 has 11 amino acids. The V end was cut by 8 bases, the J end by 8 bases, with 12 bases between. The germline gives CDR1 MNHEY, CDR2 SVGAGI. CDR3 loop: CASGNRIEAFF. DNA of the CDR3: TGTGCCAGCGGAAACAGGATAGAAGCTTTCTTT.

The chain carries TRBV12-3 or TRBV12-4 and TRBJ1-2; weak D call: TRBD1 (5 bases). Between the trimmed V and J ends, which lost 2 bases and 7 bases, there was a span of 11 bases. This CDR3 is 13 amino acids long. CDR3 amino acids: CASSLRGWGGYTF. The DNA for the CDR3 is TGTGCCAGCAGTTTACGGGGGTGGGGTGGCTACACCTTC.

This clonotype was detected a few times. CDR3 sequence (DNA): TGTGCCAGTAGTATAGATCTCCCAAAAGGCATGCCCCAGCATTTT. As protein: CASSIDLPKGMPQHF. V and J are TRBV19 and TRBJ1-5; no definite D call. CDR1 and CDR2 (germline): LNHDA, SQIVND (reference sequence). CDR3 length: 15 amino acids. V dropped 0 bases and J dropped 9 bases, with 15 bases sitting between them.